This TCR beta chain was recorded in a study of regulatory T cells in long-lasting Graves disease. Across the study: More than 5 years of antithyroid drugs with positive TSH receptor antibodies defined persistent Graves' disease. Overall study results and limits: Repertoires from persistent disease leaned toward TRBV28, TRBJ1-2 and TRBJ2-5.

CDR3-region Arm-PCR and iRepertoire HTBI primers produced the TCR beta libraries. TCRdb called the multiplex PCR reads again in MiXCR, with one record for every CDR3 protein. The data show roughly 500,000 distinct CDR3 sequences, 20% to 25% seen once. Described time point: persistent/refractory GD, antithyroid drugs over 5 years with positive TRAb. Generation of the TCR library employed RNA extracted from PBMCs. Peripheral blood, at roughly 8.4 milliliters, went into EDTA tubes. This clonotype was observed a handful of times. What it binds is unknown. The V gene lost 3 bases and the J gene lost 9 bases, with 9 bases spanning the gap. The length of the CDR3 is 11 residues. CDR1 and CDR2 (germline): MGHDK, SYGVNS.

Here the sequenced sample was peripheral blood mononuclear cells (PBMCs), taken when the disease was refractory, from a patient treated with antithyroid drugs. The clonotype was recovered from a female donor with Graves disease. The V gene is TRBV25-1, the J gene TRBJ2-7; D gene unclear. CDR3 in amino acids: CASSDETSQYF. The DNA of the CDR3 is TGTGCCAGCAGTGATGAGACTTCGCAGTACTTC.